This TCR beta chain was identified in a study of T cells in localized non-small cell lung cancer (TCRdb year 2020). Looking at the study overall: The study examined T cell repertoires in approximately 240 patients with early-stage NSCLC and compared tumors with uninvolved tumor-adjacent lungs. The cohort comprised 200 to 300 treatment-naïve NSCLC patients with resected, localized lung tumors. NSCLC patients had a mean age of approximately 66 years, and 129 were male and some 98 female. General findings and caveats noted by the study authors: Multi-region tumor sequencing was not performed, so intratumor heterogeneity could not be excluded. A median of around 60 of the top 100 tumor clones turned up in the paired uninvolved adjacent lung, and 25 to 30 of those clones also ranked among the top 100 of that same adjacent lung. Longer overall survival was associated with higher T cell density in blood, whereas shorter survival was associated with higher clonality in adjacent lung. Because of the exploratory design, TCR variables were selected using unadjusted p-values without false-discovery rate correction. The highest T cell clonality was observed in uninvolved tumor-adjacent lung, where clonality exceeded that of tumor, suggesting that antigenic responses were more focused in uninvolved tumor-adjacent lung.

Looking up the germline V gene yields CDR1 MNHNS and CDR2 SASEGT. Relative to germline, V is missing 7 bases and J is missing 0 bases, with 2 bases of the junction outside any gene match. From cysteine to phenylalanine, the CDR3 is 14 amino acids long. The DNA shown is the 42-base CDR3, in frame from base 1. This clone has just one count. Its specific antigen is unknown. Base quality data are lacking; no much larger clone is found one base away. At diagnosis, tumor, uninvolved tumor-adjacent lung and peripheral blood were collected and then preserved as a mix of FFPE and fresh-frozen material. For TCR repertoire profiling, blood samples were analyzed as peripheral blood mononuclear cells. The immunoSEQ Assay was used to sequence TCR beta CDR3 regions from DNA. The authors' analysis ran thus. To compute T cell density, TCR beta template counts were normalized to usable DNA, which was estimated by amplifying housekeeping genes. Using the preseqR package, richness was estimated by extrapolating to 120,000 templates for tissue samples and 400,000 templates for PBMC samples. Clonality was defined by subtracting Pielou's evenness from one. To identify tissue-enriched TCRs, differential abundance testing was run on productive amino-acid clonotypes with a minimum total count of 5 and an alpha of 0.1. The Jaccard Index and the Morisita Overlap Index were used to measure repertoire overlap between compartments. TCR beta CDR3s were clustered by GLIPH together with public tetramer-defined viral CDR3s, and at least three viral sequences plus V-gene enrichment were required for viral motifs. TCRdb re-hosts the immuneACCESS table, in-frame sequences only. Its copies lack some clones; in the studies checked, an unresolved V gene accounts for under half of them, and the cause for the rest is not known. That table gives V, J and clone size, and the DNA gave D and trimming. The table for this sample lists around 50,000 clones; approximately 90% of them were counted only once. 15% to 20% of the sample comes from the top ten.

Sample: peripheral blood, taken before any cancer treatment. The sequence came from a male donor aged 60 or over with stage III squamous cell lung carcinoma. This receptor chain uses TRBV6-1 and TRBJ2-3; the central 9 bases match TRBD2. The CDR3 reads as follows: CASISGSSTDTQYF. Here is the DNA: TGTGCCAGCATTAGCGGGAGTAGCACAGATACGCAGTATTTT.